This TCR beta chain appears in the sequencing data of a study of early T cells in non-severe SARS-CoV-2 infection. The library protocol tagged individual cDNA molecules with unique molecular identifiers. In TCRdb, the 5' RACE reads were re-called with MiXCR into one record per CDR3 protein. The sample has about 37,000 distinct CDR3 sequences; roughly 8% are singletons. Study-wide findings and caveats: A preference for anti-spike CD8 responses marked VDJdb matching, which missed private and CD4 specificities.

About this clonotype: Its matching antigen is unknown.

The receptor was derived from an adult who was a healthcare worker with PCR-confirmed SARS-CoV-2 infection or an uninfected control (not recorded which). Specimen: whole blood, collected at baseline.

CDR3 sequence reads: CASRDGARVGELFF. CDR3 nucleotide sequence: TGTGCCAGCAGAGATGGGGCCCGCGTCGGGGAGCTGTTTTTT. The V gene is TRBV7-9, the J gene TRBJ2-2; tentatively, D is TRBD1 (5 bases). The ends were cut back, 6 bases at V and 7 bases at J, with 15 bases in the middle. This CDR3 is built from 14 residues. In germline, CDR1 is SEHNR, CDR2 FQNEAQ (reference sequence). The complete variable domain, with remaining parts taken from reference TRBV7-9 and TRBJ2-2, reads DTGVSQNPRHKITKRGQNVTFRCDPISEHNRLYWYRQTLGQGPEFLTYFQNEAQLEKSRLLSDRFSAERPKGSFSTLEIQRTEQGDSAMYLCASRDGARVGELFFGEGSRLTVL.